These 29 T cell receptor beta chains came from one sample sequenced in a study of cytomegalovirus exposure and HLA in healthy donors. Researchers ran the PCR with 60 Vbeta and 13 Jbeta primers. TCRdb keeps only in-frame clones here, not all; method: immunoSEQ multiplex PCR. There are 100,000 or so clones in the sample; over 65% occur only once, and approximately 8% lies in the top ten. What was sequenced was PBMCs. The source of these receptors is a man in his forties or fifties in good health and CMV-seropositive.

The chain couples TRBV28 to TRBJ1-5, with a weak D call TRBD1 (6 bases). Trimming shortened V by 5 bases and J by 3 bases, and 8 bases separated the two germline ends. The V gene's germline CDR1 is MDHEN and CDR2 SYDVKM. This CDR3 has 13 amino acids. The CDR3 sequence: CASSRQVNQPQHF. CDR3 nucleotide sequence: TGTGCCAGCAGTAGACAGGTCAATCAGCCCCAGCATTTT.

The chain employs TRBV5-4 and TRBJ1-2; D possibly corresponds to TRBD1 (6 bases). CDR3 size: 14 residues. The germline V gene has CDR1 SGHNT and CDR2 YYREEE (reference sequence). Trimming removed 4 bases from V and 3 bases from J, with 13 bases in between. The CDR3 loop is CASSIPGGHYGYTF. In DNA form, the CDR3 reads TGTGCCAGCAGCATCCCGGGGGGGCACTATGGCTACACCTTC. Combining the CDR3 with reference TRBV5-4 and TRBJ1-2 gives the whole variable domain ETGVTQSPTHLIKTRGQQVTLRCSSQSGHNTVSWYQQALGQGPQFIFQYYREEENGRGNFPPRFSGLQFPNYSSELNVNALELDDSALYLCASSIPGGHYGYTFGSGTRLTVV.

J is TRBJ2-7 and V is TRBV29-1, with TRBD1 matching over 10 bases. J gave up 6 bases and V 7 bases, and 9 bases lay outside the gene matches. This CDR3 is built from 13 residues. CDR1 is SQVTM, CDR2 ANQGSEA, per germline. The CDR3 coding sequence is TGCAGCGCCGGCGGGACAGGGGCAGGCGAGCAGTACTTC. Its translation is CSAGGTGAGEQYF.

CDR3: CASSMREGSYEQYF. CDR3 in DNA: TGTGCCAGTAGTATGCGGGAGGGCTCCTACGAGCAGTACTTC. This chain links TRBV19 with TRBJ2-7, with 9 bases lining up with TRBD2. V lost 3 bases, J lost 0 bases, and 0 bases stayed unmatched. Germline-derived CDR1 and CDR2 are LNHDA and SQIVND (reference sequence). The CDR3 contains 14 residues.

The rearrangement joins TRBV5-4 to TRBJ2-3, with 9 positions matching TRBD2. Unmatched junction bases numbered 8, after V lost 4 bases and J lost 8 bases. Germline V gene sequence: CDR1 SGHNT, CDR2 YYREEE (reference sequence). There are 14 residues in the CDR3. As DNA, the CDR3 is TGTGCCAGCAGCCCATCGACTAGCGGTAGTACGCAGTATTTT. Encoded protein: CASSPSTSGSTQYF.

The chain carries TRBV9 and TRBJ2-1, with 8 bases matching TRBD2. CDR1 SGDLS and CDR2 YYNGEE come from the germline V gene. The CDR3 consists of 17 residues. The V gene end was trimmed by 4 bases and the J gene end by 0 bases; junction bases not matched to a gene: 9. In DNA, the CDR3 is TGTGCCAGCAGCCCGACTAGCGCAAAGAGCTCCTACAATGAGCAGTTCTTC. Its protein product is CASSPTSAKSSYNEQFF.

CDR3 DNA sequence: TGCGCCAGCAGCCAAGGACTCCAAACTGGGGCCAACGTCCTGACTTTC. Amino acids: CASSQGLQTGANVLTF. The chain links TRBV4-1 to TRBJ2-6; no reliable D call. Trimming cost V 1 base and J 2 bases, with 9 bases left between them. The CDR3 spans 16 residues. Germline CDR1 and CDR2: MGHRA and YSYEKL.

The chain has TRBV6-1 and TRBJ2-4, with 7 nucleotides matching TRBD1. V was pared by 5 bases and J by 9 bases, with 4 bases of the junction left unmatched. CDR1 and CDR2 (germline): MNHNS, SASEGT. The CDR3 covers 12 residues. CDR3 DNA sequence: TGTGCCAGCAGTAGGGGGCTTAGCATTCAGTACTTC. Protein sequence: CASSRGLSIQYF.

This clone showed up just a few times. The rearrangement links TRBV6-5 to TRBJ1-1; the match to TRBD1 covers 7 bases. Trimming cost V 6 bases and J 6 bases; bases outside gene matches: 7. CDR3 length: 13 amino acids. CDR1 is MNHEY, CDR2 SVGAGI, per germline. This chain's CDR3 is CASSRQGIPEAFF. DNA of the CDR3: TGTGCCAGCAGCCGACAGGGAATCCCTGAAGCTTTCTTT.

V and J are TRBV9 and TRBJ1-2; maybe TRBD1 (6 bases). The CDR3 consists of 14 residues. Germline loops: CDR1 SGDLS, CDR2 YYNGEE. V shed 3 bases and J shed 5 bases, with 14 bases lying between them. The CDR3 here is CASSGGGQYYGYTF. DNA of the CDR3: TGTGCCAGCAGCGGTGGAGGACAGTATTATGGCTACACCTTC.

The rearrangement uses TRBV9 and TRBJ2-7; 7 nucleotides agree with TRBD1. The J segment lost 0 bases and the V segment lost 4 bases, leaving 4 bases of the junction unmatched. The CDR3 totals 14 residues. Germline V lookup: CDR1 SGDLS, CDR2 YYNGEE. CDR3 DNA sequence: TGTGCCAGCAGCTGGGACAGTTTCTCCTACGAGCAGTACTTC. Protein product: CASSWDSFSYEQYF.

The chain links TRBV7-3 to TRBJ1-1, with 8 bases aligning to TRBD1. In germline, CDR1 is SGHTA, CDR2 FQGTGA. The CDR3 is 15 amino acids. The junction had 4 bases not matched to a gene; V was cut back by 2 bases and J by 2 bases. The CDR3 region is CASSLLGQGNTEAFF. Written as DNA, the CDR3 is TGTGCCAGCAGCTTACTAGGACAGGGCAACACTGAAGCTTTCTTT.

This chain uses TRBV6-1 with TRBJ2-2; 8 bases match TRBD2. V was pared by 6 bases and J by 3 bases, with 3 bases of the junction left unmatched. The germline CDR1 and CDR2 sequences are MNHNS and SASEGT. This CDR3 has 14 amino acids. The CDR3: CASRGLVYTGELFF. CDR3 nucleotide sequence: TGTGCCAGCAGGGGACTAGTGTACACCGGGGAGCTGTTTTTT.

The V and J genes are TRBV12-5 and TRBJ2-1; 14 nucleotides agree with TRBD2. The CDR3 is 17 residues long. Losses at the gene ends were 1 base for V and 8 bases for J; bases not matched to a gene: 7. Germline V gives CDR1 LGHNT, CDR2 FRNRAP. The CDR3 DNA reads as TGTGCTAGTGGTTTGGGTGGGACTAGCGGGAGAACAGATGAGCAGTTCTTC. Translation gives CASGLGGTSGRTDEQFF.

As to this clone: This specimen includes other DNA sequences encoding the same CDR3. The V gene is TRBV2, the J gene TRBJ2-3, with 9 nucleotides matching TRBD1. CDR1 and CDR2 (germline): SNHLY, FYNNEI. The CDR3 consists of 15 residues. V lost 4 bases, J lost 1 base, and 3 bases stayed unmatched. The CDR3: CASSGRTGGTDTQYF. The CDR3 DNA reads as TGTGCCAGCAGTGGACGGACAGGGGGCACAGATACGCAGTATTTT.

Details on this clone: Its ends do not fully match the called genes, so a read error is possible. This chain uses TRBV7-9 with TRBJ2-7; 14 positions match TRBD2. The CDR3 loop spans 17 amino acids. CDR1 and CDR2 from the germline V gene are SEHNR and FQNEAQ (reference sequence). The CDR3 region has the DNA TGTGCCGGCAGCGGGGGACTAGCGGGAGACCACTCCTACGAGCAGTACTTC. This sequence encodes CAGSGGLAGDHSYEQYF.

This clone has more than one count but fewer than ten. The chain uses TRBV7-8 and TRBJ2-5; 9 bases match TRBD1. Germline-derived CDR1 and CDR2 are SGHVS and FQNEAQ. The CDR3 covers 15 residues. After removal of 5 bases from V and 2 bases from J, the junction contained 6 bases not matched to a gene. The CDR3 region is CASSVNRGPQETQYF. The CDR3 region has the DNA TGTGCCAGCAGCGTTAACAGGGGGCCGCAAGAGACCCAGTACTTC. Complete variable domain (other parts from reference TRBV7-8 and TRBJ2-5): GAGVSQSPRYKVAKRGQDVALRCDPISGHVSLFWYQQALGQGPEFLTYFQNEAQLDKSGLPSDRFFAERPEGSVSTLKIQRTQQEDSAVYLCASSVNRGPQETQYFGPGTRLLVL.

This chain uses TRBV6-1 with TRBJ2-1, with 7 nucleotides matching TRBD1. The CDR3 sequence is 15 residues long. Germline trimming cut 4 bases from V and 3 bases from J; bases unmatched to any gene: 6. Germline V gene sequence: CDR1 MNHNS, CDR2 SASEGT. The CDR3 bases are TGTGCCAGCAGTGCGGGACAGTTTTTCTACAATGAGCAGTTCTTC. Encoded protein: CASSAGQFFYNEQFF.

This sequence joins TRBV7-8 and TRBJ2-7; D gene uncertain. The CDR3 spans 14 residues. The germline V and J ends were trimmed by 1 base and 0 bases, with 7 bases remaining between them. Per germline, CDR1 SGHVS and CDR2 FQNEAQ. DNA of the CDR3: TGTGCCAGCAGCTTAGAAATTAGCTCCTACGAGCAGTACTTC. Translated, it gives CASSLEISSYEQYF.

CDR3 sequence reads: CASSLNGGGVVEQYF. CDR3 nucleotides: TGTGCCAGCAGCTTAAACGGCGGGGGGGTCGTCGAGCAGTACTTC. The V gene is TRBV13, the J gene TRBJ2-7, with TRBD2 matching over 9 bases. V trimming: 2 bases; J trimming: 6 bases; junction bases outside the gene matches: 8. This CDR3 has 15 amino acids. The V gene's germline CDR1 is PRHDT and CDR2 FYEKMQ (reference sequence).

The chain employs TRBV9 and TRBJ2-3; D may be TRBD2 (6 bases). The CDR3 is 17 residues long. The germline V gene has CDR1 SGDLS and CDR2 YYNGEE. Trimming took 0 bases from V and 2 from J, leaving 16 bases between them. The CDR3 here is CASSVAVGLTPTDTQYF. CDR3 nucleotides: TGTGCCAGCAGCGTAGCTGTGGGACTCACCCCCACAGATACGCAGTATTTT.

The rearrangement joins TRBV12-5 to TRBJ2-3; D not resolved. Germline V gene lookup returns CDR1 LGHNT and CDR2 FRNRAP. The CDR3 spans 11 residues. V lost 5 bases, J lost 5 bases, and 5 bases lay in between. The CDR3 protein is CASGTGDTQYF. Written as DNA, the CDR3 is TGTGCTAGTGGTACCGGAGATACGCAGTATTTT.

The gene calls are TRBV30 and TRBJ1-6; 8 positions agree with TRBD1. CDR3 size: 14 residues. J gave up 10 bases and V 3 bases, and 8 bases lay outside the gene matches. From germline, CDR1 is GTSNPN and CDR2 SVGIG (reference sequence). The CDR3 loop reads CAWRATGAFSPLHF. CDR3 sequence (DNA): TGTGCCTGGAGGGCGACAGGGGCGTTCTCACCCCTCCACTTT. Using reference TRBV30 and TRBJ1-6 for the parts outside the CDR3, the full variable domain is SQTIHQWPATLVQPVGSPLSLECTVEGTSNPNLYWYRQAAGRGLQLLFYSVGIGQISSEVPQNLSASRPQDRQFILSSKKLLLSDSGFYLCAWRATGAFSPLHFGNGTRLTVT.

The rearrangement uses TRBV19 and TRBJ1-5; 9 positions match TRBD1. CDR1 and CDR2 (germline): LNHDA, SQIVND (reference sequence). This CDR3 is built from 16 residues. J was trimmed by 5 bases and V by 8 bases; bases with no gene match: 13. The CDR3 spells CASSQGHRGLHQPQHF. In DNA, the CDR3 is TGTGCCAGTTCCCAAGGGCACAGGGGGCTTCATCAGCCCCAGCATTTT.

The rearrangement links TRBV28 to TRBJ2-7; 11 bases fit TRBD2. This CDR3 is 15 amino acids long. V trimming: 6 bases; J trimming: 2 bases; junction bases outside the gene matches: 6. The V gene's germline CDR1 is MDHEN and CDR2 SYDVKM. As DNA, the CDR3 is TGTGCCAGCAGACCTTTAGCGGGGGGGACCTACGAGCAGTACTTC. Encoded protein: CASRPLAGGTYEQYF.

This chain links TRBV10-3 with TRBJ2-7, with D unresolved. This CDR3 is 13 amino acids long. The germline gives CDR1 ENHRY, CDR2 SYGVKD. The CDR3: CATAAVVAYEQYF. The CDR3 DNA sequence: TGTGCAACCGCTGCAGTGGTGGCCTACGAGCAGTACTTC.

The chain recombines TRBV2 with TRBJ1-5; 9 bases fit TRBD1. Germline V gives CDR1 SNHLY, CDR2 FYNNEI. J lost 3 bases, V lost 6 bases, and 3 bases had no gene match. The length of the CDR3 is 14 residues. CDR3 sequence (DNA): TGTGCCAGCAGGGACAGGGGCCTCAATCAGCCCCAGCATTTT. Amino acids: CASRDRGLNQPQHF.

For the CDR3, the DNA is TGTGCCAGCAGCTTCTCAACAGGGAAATATGGCTACACCTTC. Protein: CASSFSTGKYGYTF. This chain connects TRBV11-2 to TRBJ1-2; TRBD1 is a possible D gene (6 bases). V was clipped by 3 bases and J by 5 bases, with 13 bases between them. Germline CDR1 and CDR2: SGHAT and FQNNGV. The CDR3 runs to 14 residues.

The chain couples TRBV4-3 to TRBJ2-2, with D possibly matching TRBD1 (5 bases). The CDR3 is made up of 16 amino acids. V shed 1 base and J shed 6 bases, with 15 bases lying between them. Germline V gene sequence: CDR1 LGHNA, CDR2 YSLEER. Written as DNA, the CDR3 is TGCGCCAGCAGCCAAGGAGTACCTAGGGGCGCCGGGGAGCTGTTTTTT. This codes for CASSQGVPRGAGELFF.